This T cell receptor beta chain was obtained from a study of control samples from healthy donors and cancer patients. Using immunoSEQ multiplex PCR, the repertoire was profiled, and TCRdb retains in-frame clones only, with some absent. Among around 93,000 clones listed, about 86% were seen once. V lost 0 bases to trimming and J lost 5 bases; unmatched junction nucleotides: 5. The CDR3 extends over 16 amino acids. Germline values: CDR1 SGHAT, CDR2 FQNNGV. Sequenced material: blood. The chain uses TRBV11-2 and TRBJ1-2, with TRBD1 identical over 11 bases. The sequence was collected from a man aged 25 to 45 in good health. CDR3 protein: CASSLDSDRGPYGYTF. The CDR3 DNA follows: TGTGCCAGCAGCTTAGATTCGGACAGGGGGCCTTATGGCTACACCTTC.